The TCR beta chain under discussion was sequenced for a study of identical twins. Broader study findings: Cord blood beta clonotypes that were abundant carried fewer insertions, and memory repertoires showed no such trend.

Germline CDR1 is SNHLY and CDR2 is FYNNEI. The germline V and J ends were trimmed by 2 bases and 1 base, with 12 bases remaining between them. The length of the CDR3 is 16 residues. Template switching added a universal primer site; cDNA carried unique molecular identifiers. TCRdb re-called the 5' RACE reads through MiXCR, storing one row per CDR3 protein. The sample lists 1.5 million to 2 million distinct CDR3 sequences, 25% to 35% occurring once. As regards this clonotype: The antigen remains unidentified.

The sample consisted of cord blood. The receptor was isolated from a newborn girl in good health. This chain uses TRBV2 with TRBJ1-5, with D maybe TRBD1 (5 bases). The CDR3 reads CASSERYRPSNQPQHF. The CDR3 DNA sequence: TGTGCCAGCAGTGAACGCTACAGGCCCAGCAATCAGCCCCAGCATTTT.